Listed here are 21 T cell receptor beta chains from one sample, sequenced in a study of identical twins. A single record per CDR3 protein comes from TCRdb applying MiXCR to the 5' RACE reads. Of around 250,000 distinct CDR3 sequences in the sample, 6.5% to 9.5% were seen once. These data also formed part of another study, on yellow fever vaccine responses in identical twins.

Specimen: CD8+ T cells sorted from blood. The source of these receptors is a young woman in good health.

V and J are TRBV6-6 and TRBJ2-1; 8 positions agree with TRBD2. The germline V gene has CDR1 MNHNY and CDR2 SVGAGI (reference sequence). Trimming cost V 6 bases and J 7 bases; bases outside gene matches: 5. CDR3 length equals 13 residues. CDR3 sequence reads: CASRDGRGNEQFF. The DNA of the CDR3 is TGTGCCAGCAGGGACGGGAGGGGGAATGAGCAGTTCTTC.

This clonotype has a handful of counts. This chain joins TRBV7-8 and TRBJ2-5; perhaps TRBD1 as D (5 bases). The V end was cut by 0 bases, the J end by 1 base, with 12 bases between. The CDR3 loop spans 16 amino acids. Germline V lookup: CDR1 SGHVS, CDR2 FQNEAQ. CDR3 DNA sequence: TGTGCCAGCAGCTTAGCTAAAAGGGGTGTCCAAGAGACCCAGTACTTC. This gives the protein CASSLAKRGVQETQYF.

The chain is built from TRBV20-1 and TRBJ1-4, with TRBD1 matching over 10 bases. Germline loops: CDR1 DFQATT, CDR2 SNEGSKA (reference sequence). CDR3 length equals 14 residues. The ends lost 5 bases at V and 10 bases at J; junction bases unmatched: 10. Here the CDR3 DNA reads TGCAGTGCTCGGGGACAGGGGCCGACTGGAAAACTGTTTTTT. Its translation is CSARGQGPTGKLFF.

The sample holds a few counts of this clonotype. This sequence joins TRBV7-8 and TRBJ2-3, with 9 bases matching TRBD2. J gave up 0 bases and V 0 bases, and 13 bases lay outside the gene matches. Germline V lookup: CDR1 SGHVS, CDR2 FQNEAQ. The CDR3 is 20 amino acids. The CDR3 loop is CASSLAVAGDLIFSTDTQYF. The CDR3 DNA is TGTGCCAGCAGCTTAGCGGTAGCGGGGGACTTAATATTTAGCACAGATACGCAGTATTTT.

At least ten counts were recorded for this clonotype. The chain links TRBV12-3 or TRBV12-4 to TRBJ2-2; TRBD2 agrees at 12 bases. The CDR3 totals 16 residues. V lost 6 bases to trimming and J lost 1 base; unmatched junction nucleotides: 3. DNA of the CDR3: TGTGCCAGCAGCTCACTAGCGGGAGGGAACACCGGGGAGCTGTTTTTT. It is translated as CASSSLAGGNTGELFF.

This chain uses TRBV4-1 with TRBJ2-2; D is ambiguous. Germline CDR1 reads MGHRA; CDR2 reads YSYEKL. This CDR3 has 12 residues. V lost 5 bases, J lost 3 bases, and 4 bases lay in between. The CDR3 region has the DNA TGCGCCAGCAGCGCATACACCGGGGAGCTGTTTTTT. It translates to CASSAYTGELFF.

This clonotype showed up just a few times. The chain combines TRBV28 with TRBJ2-2; 7 bases align to TRBD1. V lost 3 bases, J lost 1 base, and 11 bases stayed unmatched. Germline V CDR1 and CDR2: MDHEN, SYDVKM. This CDR3 is 18 amino acids long. The CDR3 reads CASSFRTARQGNTGELFF. The CDR3 DNA sequence: TGTGCCAGCAGTTTTAGGACGGCGAGACAGGGGAACACCGGGGAGCTGTTTTTT.

The CDR3 protein is CSARGRDFGNEQFF. Written as DNA, the CDR3 is TGCAGTGCTAGAGGCCGGGACTTCGGCAATGAGCAGTTCTTC. V usage is TRBV20-1 and J usage is TRBJ2-1; TRBD2 might be the D (6 bases). The CDR3 sequence is 14 residues long. Germline V lookup: CDR1 DFQATT, CDR2 SNEGSKA (reference sequence). The V gene lost 1 base and the J gene lost 6 bases, with 13 bases spanning the gap.

This clonotype was picked up a small number of times. This chain connects TRBV7-9 to TRBJ2-7; D ambiguous. This CDR3 contains 14 residues. Looked up from germline, CDR1 is SEHNR and CDR2 is FQNEAQ (reference sequence). Trimming left V 5 bases short and J 5 bases short, with 16 bases between. The CDR3 reads CASSVERDGDEQYF. CDR3 nucleotides: TGTGCCAGCAGCGTTGAAAGGGATGGGGACGAGCAGTACTTC. The full variable domain, in which reference TRBV7-9 and TRBJ2-7 provide the parts outside the CDR3, is DTGVSQNPRHKITKRGQNVTFRCDPISEHNRLYWYRQTLGQGPEFLTYFQNEAQLEKSRLLSDRFSAERPKGSFSTLEIQRTEQGDSAMYLCASSVERDGDEQYFGPGTRLTVT.

The rearrangement links TRBV3-1 to TRBJ2-3; 9 bases match TRBD2. Per germline, CDR1 LGHDT and CDR2 YNNKEL (reference sequence). With V trimmed by 5 bases and J by 2 bases, 11 bases remained unmatched. The CDR3 sequence is 17 residues long. CDR3 sequence reads: CASSVASGGIITDTQYF. CDR3 bases: TGTGCCAGCAGCGTAGCCAGCGGGGGGATTATCACAGATACGCAGTATTTT.

This clonotype was seen more than once but under ten times. The V call is TRBV19, the J call TRBJ2-3; D is possibly TRBD2 (6 bases). The V end was cut by 2 bases, the J end by 2 bases, with 11 bases between. Germline CDR1 LNHDA, CDR2 SQIVND (reference sequence). This CDR3 is built from 15 residues. CDR3 coding DNA: TGTGCCAGTAGTATACAGGGACTTTTCACAGATACGCAGTATTTT. Translating gives CASSIQGLFTDTQYF.

This clonotype was seen a few times. The chain uses TRBV14 and TRBJ1-1; 8 bases match TRBD1. Germline V gene lookup returns CDR1 SGHDN and CDR2 FVKESK. The CDR3 covers 14 residues. With V trimmed by 10 bases and J by 2 bases, 9 bases remained unmatched. CDR3 region: CATSKQGDNTEAFF. In DNA form, the CDR3 reads TGTGCCACCTCTAAACAGGGGGATAACACTGAAGCTTTCTTT.

V gene TRBV6-5 combines with J gene TRBJ1-2; unclear D gene. The CDR3 sequence is 15 residues long. Germline values: CDR1 MNHEY, CDR2 SVGAGI. V was trimmed by 0 bases and J by 4 bases, leaving 12 bases between them. The CDR3 spells CASSYSGFKSYGYTF. The DNA for the CDR3 is TGTGCCAGCAGTTACTCGGGGTTTAAGAGCTATGGCTACACCTTC.

This clonotype was seen a few times. The chain links TRBV24-1 to TRBJ2-3; 10 nucleotides match TRBD1. J was trimmed by 2 bases and V by 3 bases; bases with no gene match: 7. The CDR3 runs to 17 residues. Germline loops: CDR1 KGHDR, CDR2 SFDVKD. The CDR3 loop is CATSDPSGTGATDTQYF. The CDR3 DNA is TGTGCCACCAGTGATCCATCCGGGACAGGGGCCACAGATACGCAGTATTTT.

This clonotype occurred a few times. This chain uses TRBV7-2 with TRBJ2-5; no clear D. Germline lookup yields CDR1 SGHTA and CDR2 FQGNSA. V lost 2 bases and J lost 4, with 8 bases in between. The CDR3 is 13 amino acids. CDR3 loop: CASSLNYLETQYF. Here the CDR3 DNA reads TGTGCCAGCAGCTTAAACTACTTAGAGACCCAGTACTTC.

This clonotype has a count of ten or more. The rearrangement links TRBV29-1 to TRBJ2-7; 7 bases fit TRBD1. Looked up from germline, CDR1 is SQVTM and CDR2 is ANQGSEA. The junction had 8 bases not matched to a gene; V was cut back by 6 bases and J by 3 bases. The CDR3 runs to 13 residues. The CDR3 nucleotides read TGCAGCGTCGGCCACAGGGGTTTCTACGAGCAGTACTTC. This gives the protein CSVGHRGFYEQYF.

This clonotype was counted only a few times. The V gene is TRBV28, the J gene TRBJ2-5; 7 positions agree with TRBD2. Germline V CDR1 and CDR2: MDHEN, SYDVKM. J gave up 1 base and V 1 base, and 9 bases lay outside the gene matches. The length of the CDR3 is 17 residues. Here the CDR3 reads CASSLFWLAGAQETQYF. CDR3 DNA: TGTGCCAGCAGTTTATTTTGGTTGGCGGGAGCCCAAGAGACCCAGTACTTC.

Ten or more counts support this clonotype. The gene calls are TRBV7-6 and TRBJ2-1, with 8 bases that match TRBD1. V lost 6 bases, J lost 7 bases, and 5 bases stayed unmatched. Germline V lookup: CDR1 SGHVS, CDR2 FNYEAQ. This CDR3 comprises 13 residues. The CDR3 bases are TGTGCCAGCAGTGGACAGGGCTCGAATGAGCAGTTCTTC. Encoded protein: CASSGQGSNEQFF.

This chain connects TRBV7-8 to TRBJ2-5; 8 nucleotides line up with TRBD1. The CDR3 is made up of 15 amino acids. CDR1 is SGHVS and CDR2 is FQNEAQ in the germline V gene. J was trimmed by 1 base and V by 5 bases; bases with no gene match: 6. CDR3 coding DNA: TGTGCCAGCAGCCCAACAGGACAGGGCCAAGAGACCCAGTACTTC. Encoded protein: CASSPTGQGQETQYF.

In this sample, this clonotype turned up a few times. V and J are TRBV20-1 and TRBJ1-2; TRBD1 agrees at 7 bases. Unmatched junction bases numbered 11, after V lost 5 bases and J lost 8 bases. This CDR3 spans 13 amino acids. Germline V gene sequence: CDR1 DFQATT, CDR2 SNEGSKA (reference sequence). CDR3 DNA sequence: TGCAGTGCTCACAACAGGGGTTCTGTCGGCTACACCTTC. It specifies CSAHNRGSVGYTF.

The J gene is TRBJ1-1, the V gene TRBV27, with TRBD1 identical over 7 bases. This CDR3 is 17 amino acids long. V lost 7 bases and J lost 1; bases outside the gene matches: 15. Germline V gene sequence: CDR1 MNHEY, CDR2 SMNVEV (reference sequence). CDR3 in DNA: TGTGCCAGCACCCAAGTTGGGGACAGACTTTGGAACACTGAAGCTTTCTTT. Protein sequence: CASTQVGDRLWNTEAFF.